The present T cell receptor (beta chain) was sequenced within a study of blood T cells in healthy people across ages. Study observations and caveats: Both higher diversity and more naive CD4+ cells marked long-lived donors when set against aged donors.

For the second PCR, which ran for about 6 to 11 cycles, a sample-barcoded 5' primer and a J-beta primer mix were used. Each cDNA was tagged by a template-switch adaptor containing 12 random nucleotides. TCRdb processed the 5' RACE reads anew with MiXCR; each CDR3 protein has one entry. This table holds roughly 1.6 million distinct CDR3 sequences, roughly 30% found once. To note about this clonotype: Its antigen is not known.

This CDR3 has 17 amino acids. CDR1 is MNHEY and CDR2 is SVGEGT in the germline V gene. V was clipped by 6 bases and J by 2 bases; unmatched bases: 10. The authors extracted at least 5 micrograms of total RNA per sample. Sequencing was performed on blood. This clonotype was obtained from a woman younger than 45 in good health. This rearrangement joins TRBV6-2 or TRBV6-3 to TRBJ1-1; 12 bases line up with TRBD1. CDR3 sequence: CASSYRDRGQINTEAFF. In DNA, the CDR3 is TGTGCCAGCAGCTACCGGGACAGGGGGCAAATTAACACTGAAGCTTTCTTT.